This T cell receptor (beta chain) was identified during a study of shared clonotypes between healthy human individuals. Selected positively for CCR7 and CD45RO-negative, naive CD8 cells excluded terminally differentiated effector memory CD45RA+ cells. To note about this clone: The antigen is unknown.

Repertoires were generated with immunoSEQ multiplex PCR, while TCRdb's copy carries only in-frame clones and drops some. The repertoire holds about 2 million clones, with approximately 94% as singletons. Study findings and constraints: Few donors limited the genetic and exposure-history diversity represented. Larger richness was generally estimated for naive than memory subsets.

This TCR was recovered from a man aged 18 to 30 in good health. The sample taken for sequencing was naive CD8+ T cells sorted from blood.

As DNA, the CDR3 is TGTGCCAGCAGCGTGGCTGAGACTAGCGATGAGGAAGAGACCCAGTACTTC. This encodes CASSVAETSDEEETQYF. The chain uses TRBV9 and TRBJ2-5, with 8 bases lining up with TRBD2. V shed 2 bases, J shed 3 bases, and the junction held 12 bases outside the gene matches. CDR1 is SGDLS and CDR2 is YYNGEE in the germline V gene. The CDR3 is 17 residues long.